This entry features one TCR beta chain sequence. Its antigen is unidentified. The CDR3 has 16 residues. V dropped 5 bases and J dropped 3 bases, with 20 bases sitting between them. Germline V CDR1 and CDR2: MDHEN, SYDVKM. Profiling relied on immunoSEQ multiplex PCR, and the TCRdb table lists in-frame clones only, not all of them. The sample holds tens of thousands of clones, 82% seen once. This record belongs to a study of OX40 agonist ivuxolimab in advanced cancers. Study at large: Among those enrolled, mean age was roughly 62 years (range roughly 20 to 80) and about 79% were male.

Study outcomes and limitations: Averaging showed that CD8+ T cells had more expanded clones than CD4+ did.

The origin of this receptor is an adult with an advanced solid tumor such as melanoma, head and neck, liver or kidney cancer. The rearrangement uses TRBV28 and TRBJ2-7, with D possibly being TRBD1 or TRBD2 (6 bases each). This sample comprised CD4+ or CD8+ T cells sorted from blood, obtained in a trial of the OX40 agonist ivuxolimab. In nucleotides, the CDR3 is TGTGCCAGCAGTCACTTCGGGGGACAAACATTCTACGAGCAGTACTTC. Protein sequence: CASSHFGGQTFYEQYF.